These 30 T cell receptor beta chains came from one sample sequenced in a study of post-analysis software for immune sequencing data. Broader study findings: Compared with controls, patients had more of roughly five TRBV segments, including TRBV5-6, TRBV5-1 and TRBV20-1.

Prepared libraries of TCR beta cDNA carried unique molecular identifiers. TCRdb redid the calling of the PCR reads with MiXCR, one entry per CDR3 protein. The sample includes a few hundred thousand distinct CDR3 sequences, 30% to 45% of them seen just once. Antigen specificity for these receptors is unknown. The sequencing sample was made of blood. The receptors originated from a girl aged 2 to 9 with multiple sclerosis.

CDR3 sequence: CAIRVSRLEAFF. CDR3 sequence (DNA): TGTGCCATCAGGGTCTCCCGGCTGGAAGCTTTCTTT. V gene TRBV10-3 combines with J gene TRBJ1-1, with D unresolved. Trimming cost V 6 bases and J 8 bases, with 13 bases left between them. The CDR3 length is 12 residues. CDR1 and CDR2 from the germline V gene are ENHRY and SYGVKD.

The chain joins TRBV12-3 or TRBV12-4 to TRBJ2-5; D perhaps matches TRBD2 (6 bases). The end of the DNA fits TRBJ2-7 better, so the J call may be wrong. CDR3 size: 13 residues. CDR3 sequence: CASSLDYGGEQYF. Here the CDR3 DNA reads TGTGCCAGCAGTTTAGACTACGGGGGCGAGCAGTACTTC.

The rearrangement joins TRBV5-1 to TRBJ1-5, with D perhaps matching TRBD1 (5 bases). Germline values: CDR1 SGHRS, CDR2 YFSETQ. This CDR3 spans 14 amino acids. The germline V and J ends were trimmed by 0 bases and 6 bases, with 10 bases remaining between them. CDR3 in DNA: TGCGCCAGCAGCTTGGCAGGGTTCGGTCAGCCCCAGCATTTT. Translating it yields CASSLAGFGQPQHF.

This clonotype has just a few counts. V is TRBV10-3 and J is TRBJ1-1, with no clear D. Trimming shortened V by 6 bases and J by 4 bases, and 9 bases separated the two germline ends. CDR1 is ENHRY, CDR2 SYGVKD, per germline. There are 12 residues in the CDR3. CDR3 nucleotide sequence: TGTGCCATCAGCGCCATCGGCACTGAAGCTTTCTTT. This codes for CAISAIGTEAFF.

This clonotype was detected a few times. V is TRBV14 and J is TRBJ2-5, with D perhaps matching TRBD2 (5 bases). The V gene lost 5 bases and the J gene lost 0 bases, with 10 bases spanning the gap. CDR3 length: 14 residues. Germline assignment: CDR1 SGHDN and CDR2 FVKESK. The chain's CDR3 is CASSSIAYQETQYF. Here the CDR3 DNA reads TGTGCCAGCAGCTCTATAGCGTACCAAGAGACCCAGTACTTC.

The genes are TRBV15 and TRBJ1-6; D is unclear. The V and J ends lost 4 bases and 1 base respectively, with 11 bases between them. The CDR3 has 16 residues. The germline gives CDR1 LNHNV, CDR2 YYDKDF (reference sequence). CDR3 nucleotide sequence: TGTGCCACCAGCAACCCTTCCGGTTCCTATAATTCACCCCTCCACTTT. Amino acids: CATSNPSGSYNSPLHF.

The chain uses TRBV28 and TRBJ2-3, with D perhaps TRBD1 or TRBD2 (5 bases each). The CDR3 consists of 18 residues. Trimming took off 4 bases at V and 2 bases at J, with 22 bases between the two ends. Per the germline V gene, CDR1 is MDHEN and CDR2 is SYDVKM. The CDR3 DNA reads TGTGCCAGCAGTTCGGGACCGGGACCGACTTATTTCACAGATACGCAGTATTTT. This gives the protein CASSSGPGPTYFTDTQYF.

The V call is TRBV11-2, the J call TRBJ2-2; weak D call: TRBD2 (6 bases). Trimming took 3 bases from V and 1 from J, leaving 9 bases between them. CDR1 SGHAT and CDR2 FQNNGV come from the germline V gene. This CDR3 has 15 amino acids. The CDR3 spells CASSLGGLNTGELFF. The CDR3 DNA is TGTGCCAGCAGCTTGGGAGGACTGAACACCGGGGAGCTGTTTTTT.

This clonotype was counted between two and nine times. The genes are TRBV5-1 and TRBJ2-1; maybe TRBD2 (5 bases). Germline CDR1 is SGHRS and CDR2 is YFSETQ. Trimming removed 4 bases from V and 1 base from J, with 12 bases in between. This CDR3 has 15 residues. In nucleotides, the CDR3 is TGCGCCAGCAGCGTGAGCGGCCTATCCTACAATGAGCAGTTCTTC. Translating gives CASSVSGLSYNEQFF.

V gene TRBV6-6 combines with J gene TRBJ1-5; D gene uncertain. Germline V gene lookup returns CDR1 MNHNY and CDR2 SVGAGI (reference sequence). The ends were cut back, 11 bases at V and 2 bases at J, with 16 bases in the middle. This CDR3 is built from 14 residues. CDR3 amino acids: CASPVEQGNQPQHF. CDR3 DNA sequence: TGTGCCTCTCCTGTGGAGCAGGGCAATCAGCCCCAGCATTTT.

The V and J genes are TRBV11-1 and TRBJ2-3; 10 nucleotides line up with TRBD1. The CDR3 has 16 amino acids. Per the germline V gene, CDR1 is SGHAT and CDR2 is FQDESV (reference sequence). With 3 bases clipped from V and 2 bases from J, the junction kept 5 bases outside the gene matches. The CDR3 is CASSLSGTGVTDTQYF. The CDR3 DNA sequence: TGTGCCAGCAGCTTGAGCGGGACAGGGGTCACAGATACGCAGTATTTT. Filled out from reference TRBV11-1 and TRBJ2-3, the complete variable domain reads EAEVAQSPRYKITEKSQAVAFWCDPISGHATLYWYRQILGQGPELLVQFQDESVVDDSQLPKDRFSAERLKGVDSTLKIQPAELGDSAMYLCASSLSGTGVTDTQYFGPGTRLTVL.

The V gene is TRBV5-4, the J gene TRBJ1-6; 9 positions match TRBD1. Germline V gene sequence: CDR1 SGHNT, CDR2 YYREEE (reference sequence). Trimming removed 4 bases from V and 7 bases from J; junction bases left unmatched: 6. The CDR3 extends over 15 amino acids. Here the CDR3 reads CASSQGQGENSPLHF. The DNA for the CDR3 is TGTGCCAGCAGCCAGGGACAGGGAGAGAATTCACCCCTCCACTTT.

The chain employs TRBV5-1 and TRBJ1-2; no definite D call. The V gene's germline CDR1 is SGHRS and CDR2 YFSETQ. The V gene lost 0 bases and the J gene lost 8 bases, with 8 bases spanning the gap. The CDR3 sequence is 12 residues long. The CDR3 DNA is TGCGCCAGCAGCTTGGATGGGAAAGGCTACACCTTC. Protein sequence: CASSLDGKGYTF.

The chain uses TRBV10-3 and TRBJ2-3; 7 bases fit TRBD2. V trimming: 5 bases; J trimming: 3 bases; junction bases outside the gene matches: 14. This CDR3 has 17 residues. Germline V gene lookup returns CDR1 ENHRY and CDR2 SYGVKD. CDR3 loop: CAISKGRPGEGTDTQYF. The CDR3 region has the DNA TGTGCCATCAGTAAGGGGAGACCGGGGGAGGGGACAGATACGCAGTATTTT.

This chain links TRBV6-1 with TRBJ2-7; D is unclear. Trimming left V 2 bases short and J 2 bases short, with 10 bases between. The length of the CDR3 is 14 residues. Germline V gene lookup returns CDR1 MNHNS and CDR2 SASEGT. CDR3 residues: CASSEFVGTYEQYF. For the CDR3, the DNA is TGTGCCAGCAGTGAATTTGTCGGAACCTACGAGCAGTACTTC.

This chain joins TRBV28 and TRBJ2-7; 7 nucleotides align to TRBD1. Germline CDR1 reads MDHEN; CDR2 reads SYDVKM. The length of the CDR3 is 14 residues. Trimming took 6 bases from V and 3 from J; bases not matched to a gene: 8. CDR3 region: CASRVGTENYEQYF. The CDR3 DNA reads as TGTGCCAGCAGAGTCGGGACAGAGAACTACGAGCAGTACTTC. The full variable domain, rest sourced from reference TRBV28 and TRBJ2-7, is DVKVTQSSRYLVKRTGEKVFLECVQDMDHENMFWYRQDPGLGLRLIYFSYDVKMKEKGDIPEGYSVSREKKERFSLILESASTNQTSMYLCASRVGTENYEQYFGPGTRLTVT.

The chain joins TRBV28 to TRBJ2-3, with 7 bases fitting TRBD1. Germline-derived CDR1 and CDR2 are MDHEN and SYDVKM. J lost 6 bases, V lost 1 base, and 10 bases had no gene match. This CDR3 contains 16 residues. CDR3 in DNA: TGTGCCAGCAGTTTATTAGACAGGGCGATAGCCGATACGCAGTATTTT. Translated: CASSLLDRAIADTQYF.

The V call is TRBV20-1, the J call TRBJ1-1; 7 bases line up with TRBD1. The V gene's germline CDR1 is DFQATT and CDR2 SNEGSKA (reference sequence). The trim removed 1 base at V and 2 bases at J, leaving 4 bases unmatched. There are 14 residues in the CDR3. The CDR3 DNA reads TGCAGTGCTAGAGTTCAGGGGGGAAACACTGAAGCTTTCTTT. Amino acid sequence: CSARVQGGNTEAFF.

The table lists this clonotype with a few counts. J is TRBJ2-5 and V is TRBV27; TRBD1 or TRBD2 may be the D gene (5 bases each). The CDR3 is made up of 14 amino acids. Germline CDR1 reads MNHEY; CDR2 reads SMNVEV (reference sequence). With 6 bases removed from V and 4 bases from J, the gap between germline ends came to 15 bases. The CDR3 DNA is TGTGCCAGCAGCAAGATCTCGGGGACAGAGACCCAGTACTTC. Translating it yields CASSKISGTETQYF.

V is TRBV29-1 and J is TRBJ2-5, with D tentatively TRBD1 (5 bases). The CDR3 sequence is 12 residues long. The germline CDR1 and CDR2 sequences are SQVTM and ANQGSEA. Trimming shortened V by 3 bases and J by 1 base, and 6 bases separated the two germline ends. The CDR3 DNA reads TGCAGCGTTGACAGGGCCCAAGAGACCCAGTACTTC. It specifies CSVDRAQETQYF.

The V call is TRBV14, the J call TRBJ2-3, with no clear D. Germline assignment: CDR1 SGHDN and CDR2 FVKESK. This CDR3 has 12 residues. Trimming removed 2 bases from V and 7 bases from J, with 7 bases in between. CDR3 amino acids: CASSQISYTQYF. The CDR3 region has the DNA TGTGCCAGCAGCCAAATAAGTTATACGCAGTATTTT.

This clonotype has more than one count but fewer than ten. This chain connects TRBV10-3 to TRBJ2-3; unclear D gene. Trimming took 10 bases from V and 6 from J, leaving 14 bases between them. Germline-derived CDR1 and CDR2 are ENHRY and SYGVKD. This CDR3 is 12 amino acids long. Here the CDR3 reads CATALRYDTQYF. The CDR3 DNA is TGTGCCACCGCTCTGCGGTACGATACGCAGTATTTT.

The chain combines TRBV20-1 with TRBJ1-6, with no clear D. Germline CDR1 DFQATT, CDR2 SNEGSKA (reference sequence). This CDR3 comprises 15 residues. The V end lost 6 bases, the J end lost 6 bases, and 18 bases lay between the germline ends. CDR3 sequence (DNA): TGCAGTGCCCTCCCTTTGGCCTGGGGTAATTCACCCCTCCACTTT. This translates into CSALPLAWGNSPLHF.

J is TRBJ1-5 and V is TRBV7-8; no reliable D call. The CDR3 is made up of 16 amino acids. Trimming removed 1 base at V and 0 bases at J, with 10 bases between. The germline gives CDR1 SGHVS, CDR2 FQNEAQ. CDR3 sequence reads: CASSLGTAYSNQPQHF. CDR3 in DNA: TGTGCCAGCAGCTTAGGAACAGCTTATAGCAATCAGCCCCAGCATTTT. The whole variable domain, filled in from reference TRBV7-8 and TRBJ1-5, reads GAGVSQSPRYKVAKRGQDVALRCDPISGHVSLFWYQQALGQGPEFLTYFQNEAQLDKSGLPSDRFFAERPEGSVSTLKIQRTQQEDSAVYLCASSLGTAYSNQPQHFGDGTRLSIL.

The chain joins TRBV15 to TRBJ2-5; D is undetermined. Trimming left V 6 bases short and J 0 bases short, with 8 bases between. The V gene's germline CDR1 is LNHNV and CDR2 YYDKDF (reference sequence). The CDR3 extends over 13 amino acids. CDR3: CATRSTNQETQYF. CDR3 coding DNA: TGTGCCACCAGAAGTACAAACCAAGAGACCCAGTACTTC.

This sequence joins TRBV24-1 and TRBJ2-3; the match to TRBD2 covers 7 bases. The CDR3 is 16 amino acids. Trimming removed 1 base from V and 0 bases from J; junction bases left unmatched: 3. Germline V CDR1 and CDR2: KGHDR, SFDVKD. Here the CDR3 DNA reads TGTGCCACCAGTGATTTCGGCGGGGGAAGCACAGATACGCAGTATTTT. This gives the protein CATSDFGGGSTDTQYF.

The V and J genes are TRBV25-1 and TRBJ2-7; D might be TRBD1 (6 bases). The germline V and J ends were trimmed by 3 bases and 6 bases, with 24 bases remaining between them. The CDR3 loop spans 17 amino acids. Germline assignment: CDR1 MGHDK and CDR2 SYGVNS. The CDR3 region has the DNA TGTGCCAGCAGTGATGGGTACACAGGGCCGGCCCCCCTCGAGCAGTACTTC. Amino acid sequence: CASSDGYTGPAPLEQYF.

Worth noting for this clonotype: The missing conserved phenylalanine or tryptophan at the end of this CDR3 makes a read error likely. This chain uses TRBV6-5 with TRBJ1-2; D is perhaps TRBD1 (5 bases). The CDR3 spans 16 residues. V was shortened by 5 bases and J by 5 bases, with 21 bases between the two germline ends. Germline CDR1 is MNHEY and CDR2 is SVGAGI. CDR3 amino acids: CASSTGPNTGGYGYTL. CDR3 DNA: TGTGCCAGCAGTACGGGACCGAACACCGGCGGTTATGGCTACACCCTC.

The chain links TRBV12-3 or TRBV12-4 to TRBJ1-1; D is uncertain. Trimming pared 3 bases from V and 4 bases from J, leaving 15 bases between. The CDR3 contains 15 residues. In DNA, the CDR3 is TGTGCCAGCAGTTTTCGGGCGGGATTGAGCACTGAAGCTTTCTTT. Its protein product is CASSFRAGLSTEAFF.

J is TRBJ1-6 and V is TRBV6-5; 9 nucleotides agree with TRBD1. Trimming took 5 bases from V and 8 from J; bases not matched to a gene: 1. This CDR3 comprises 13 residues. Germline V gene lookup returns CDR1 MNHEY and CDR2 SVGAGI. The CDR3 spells CASSTGGYSPLHF. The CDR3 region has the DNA TGTGCCAGCAGTACAGGGGGCTATTCACCCCTCCACTTT.